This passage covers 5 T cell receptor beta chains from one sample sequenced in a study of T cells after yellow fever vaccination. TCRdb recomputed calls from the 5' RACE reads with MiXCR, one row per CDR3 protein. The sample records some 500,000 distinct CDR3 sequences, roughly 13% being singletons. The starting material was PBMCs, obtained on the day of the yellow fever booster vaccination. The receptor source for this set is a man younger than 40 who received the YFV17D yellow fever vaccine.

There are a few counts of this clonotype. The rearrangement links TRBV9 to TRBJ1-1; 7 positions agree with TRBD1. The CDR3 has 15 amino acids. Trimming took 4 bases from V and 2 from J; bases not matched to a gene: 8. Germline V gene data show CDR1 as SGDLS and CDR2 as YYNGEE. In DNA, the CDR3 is TGTGCCAGCAGCCCCCAGGGACAGACAAACACTGAAGCTTTCTTT. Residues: CASSPQGQTNTEAFF.

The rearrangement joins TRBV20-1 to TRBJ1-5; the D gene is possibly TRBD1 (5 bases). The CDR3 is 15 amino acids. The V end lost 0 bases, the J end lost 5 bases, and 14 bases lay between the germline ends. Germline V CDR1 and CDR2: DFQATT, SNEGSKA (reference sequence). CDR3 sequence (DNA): TGCAGTGCTAGAGATCTCCGGGGGGGTGATCAGCCCCAGCATTTT. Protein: CSARDLRGGDQPQHF.

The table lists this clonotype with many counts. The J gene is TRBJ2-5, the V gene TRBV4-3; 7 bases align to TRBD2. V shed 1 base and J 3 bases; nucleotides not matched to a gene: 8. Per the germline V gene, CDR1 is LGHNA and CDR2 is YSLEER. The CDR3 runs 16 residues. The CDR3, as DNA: TGCGCCAGCAGCCAAGTTTATGCGGCGGGGGAAGAGACCCAGTACTTC. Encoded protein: CASSQVYAAGEETQYF.

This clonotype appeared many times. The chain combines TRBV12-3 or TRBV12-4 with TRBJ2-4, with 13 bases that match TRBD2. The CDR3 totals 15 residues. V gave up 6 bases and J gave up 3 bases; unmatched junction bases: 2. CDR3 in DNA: TGTGCCAGCAGACGACTAGCGGGAGGCAAAAACATTCAGTACTTC. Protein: CASRRLAGGKNIQYF.

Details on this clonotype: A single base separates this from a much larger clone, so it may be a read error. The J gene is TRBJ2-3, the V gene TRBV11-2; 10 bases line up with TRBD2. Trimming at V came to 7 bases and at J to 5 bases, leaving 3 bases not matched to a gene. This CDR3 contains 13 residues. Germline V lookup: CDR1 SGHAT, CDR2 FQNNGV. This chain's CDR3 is CASNRLAGDTQYF. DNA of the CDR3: TGTGCCAGCAACAGACTAGCGGGAGATACGCAGTATTTT.